The 22 T cell receptor beta chains below all came from one sample that was sequenced in a study of T cells in Graves' hyperthyroidism and ophthalmopathy. It was RNA transcripts that yielded the amplified TCR beta CDR3 regions. HTBI primers were employed in a first-round RT-PCR of the TCR CDR3. TCRdb fed the multiplex PCR reads into MiXCR, producing one record per CDR3 protein. The sample lists 550,000 to 600,000 distinct CDR3 sequences; about half were seen once. The sequenced material came from peripheral blood or thyroid tissue (not recorded which). These receptors all come from an adult woman with Graves' disease, either hyperthyroidism or ophthalmopathy (not recorded which).

This clonotype was observed at least ten times. The chain combines TRBV7-9 with TRBJ1-1, with D hard to call. Per the germline V gene, CDR1 is SEHNR and CDR2 is FQNEAQ (reference sequence). The length of the CDR3 is 14 residues. Trimming cost V 5 bases and J 8 bases, with 18 bases left between them. The CDR3 is CASSLLNGPIEAFF. In DNA form, the CDR3 reads TGTGCCAGCAGCCTTCTTAACGGGCCTATCGAAGCTTTCTTT.

This clonotype was found a few times. The chain recombines TRBV18 with TRBJ1-5; D unresolved. This CDR3 is built from 13 residues. The V and J ends lost 2 bases and 8 bases respectively, with 10 bases between them. Germline V gives CDR1 KGHSH, CDR2 LQKENI. CDR3 DNA sequence: TGTGCCAGCTCACCAGAGGGCTTCAAGCCCCAGCATTTT. It codes for CASSPEGFKPQHF.

This clonotype occurred many times. The V call is TRBV20-1, the J call TRBJ1-1; D remains ambiguous. Germline V gene lookup returns CDR1 DFQATT and CDR2 SNEGSKA (reference sequence). The CDR3 length is 12 residues. Between the trimmed V and J ends, which lost 4 bases and 3 bases, there was a span of 9 bases. The chain's CDR3 is CSAKRRYTEAFF. CDR3 DNA sequence: TGCAGTGCTAAAAGGAGGTACACTGAAGCTTTCTTT.

This clonotype was picked up many times. J is TRBJ1-2 and V is TRBV25-1; 8 nucleotides line up with TRBD1. V lost 10 bases to trimming and J lost 8 bases; unmatched junction nucleotides: 15. This CDR3 contains 14 residues. Germline V gene data show CDR1 as MGHDK and CDR2 as SYGVNS. CDR3 DNA sequence: TGTGCCACTAGAGATATGGGACAGGAGGGGGGCTACACCTTC. Its protein product is CATRDMGQEGGYTF.

The chain links TRBV10-3 to TRBJ2-5; TRBD1 matches 10 bases. From germline, CDR1 is ENHRY and CDR2 SYGVKD. The CDR3 runs 18 residues. The V gene end was trimmed by 6 bases and the J gene end by 5 bases; junction bases not matched to a gene: 18. CDR3 DNA: TGTGCCATCAGCGGATTATCCCTGCGACAGGGGGCTTTCGAGACCCAGTACTTC. Amino acid sequence: CAISGLSLRQGAFETQYF.

For the CDR3, the DNA is TGTGCCATCAGTGAGGAGGGGATTATGTACGAGCAGTACTTC. It encodes CAISEEGIMYEQYF. This sequence joins TRBV10-3 and TRBJ2-7; either TRBD1 or TRBD2 may fit D (5 bases each). V lost 2 bases to trimming and J lost 4 bases, with 12 bases between them. The CDR3 covers 14 residues. CDR1 ENHRY and CDR2 SYGVKD come from the germline V gene.

The rearrangement uses TRBV11-2 and TRBJ2-2; 9 bases are a match to TRBD2. Germline loops: CDR1 SGHAT, CDR2 FQNNGV. This CDR3 has 16 amino acids. J lost 5 bases, V lost 5 bases, and 9 bases had no gene match. CDR3 sequence: CASSPRLAELTGELFF. The DNA of the CDR3 is TGTGCCAGCAGCCCGCGACTAGCGGAACTGACCGGGGAGCTGTTTTTT.

Note on this clonotype: A junction end diverges from the germline sequence, so it may reflect a read error. V and J are TRBV5-5 and TRBJ1-1; TRBD1 might be the D (5 bases). Germline CDR1 and CDR2: SGHKS and YYEKEE (reference sequence). CDR3 length equals 14 residues. The CDR3 spells CASSQGRANTEAFF. CDR3 nucleotides: TGCGCCAGCAGCCAGGGACGCGCGAACACTGAAGCTTTCTTT.

This chain uses TRBV29-1 with TRBJ1-1; TRBD1 might be the D (6 bases). With 5 bases removed from V and 3 bases from J, the gap between germline ends came to 16 bases. The CDR3 is made up of 14 amino acids. Germline V gene data show CDR1 as SQVTM and CDR2 as ANQGSEA. The CDR3 loop reads CSVSGSGGHTEAFF. CDR3 in DNA: TGCAGCGTTAGTGGGAGCGGGGGGCACACTGAAGCTTTCTTT.

This clonotype was detected ten times or more. The rearrangement joins TRBV9 to TRBJ2-7; D is uncertain. The CDR3 length is 10 residues. The V end was cut by 8 bases, the J end by 2 bases, with 5 bases between. The germline CDR1 and CDR2 sequences are SGDLS and YYNGEE. The chain's CDR3 is CARTAYEQYF. DNA of the CDR3: TGTGCCAGAACAGCCTACGAGCAGTACTTC.

This clonotype was seen many times. V usage is TRBV14 and J usage is TRBJ1-6; no reliable D call. Germline values: CDR1 SGHDN, CDR2 FVKESK. Between the trimmed V and J ends, which lost 1 base and 7 bases, there was a span of 14 bases. The CDR3 loop spans 16 amino acids. The CDR3 here is CASSQVRHWRNSPLHF. The CDR3 DNA reads TGTGCCAGCAGCCAAGTACGGCATTGGAGGAATTCACCCCTCCACTTT. Full variable domain (outside the CDR3, taken from reference TRBV14 and TRBJ1-6): EAGVTQFPSHSVIEKGQTVTLRCDPISGHDNLYWYRRVMGKEIKFLLHFVKESKQDESGMPNNRFLAERTGGTYSTLKVQPAELEDSGVYFCASSQVRHWRNSPLHFGNGTRLTVT.

This clonotype was counted only a few times. V gene TRBV7-9 combines with J gene TRBJ1-5; D is unresolved. Trimming stripped 6 bases from V and 2 bases from J, with 20 bases between. The CDR3 is 17 amino acids. The germline V gene has CDR1 SEHNR and CDR2 FQNEAQ (reference sequence). In DNA, the CDR3 is TGTGCCAGCAGTTTAAGACGCCTGGGTCTCGGCAATCAGCCCCAGCATTTT. This codes for CASSLRRLGLGNQPQHF. The full variable domain, rest sourced from reference TRBV7-9 and TRBJ1-5, is DTGVSQNPRHKITKRGQNVTFRCDPISEHNRLYWYRQTLGQGPEFLTYFQNEAQLEKSRLLSDRFSAERPKGSFSTLEIQRTEQGDSAMYLCASSLRRLGLGNQPQHFGDGTRLSIL.

There are many counts of this clonotype. The CDR3 reads CASSLWGDRSPGNTIYF. DNA for the CDR3: TGTGCCAGCAGCTTGTGGGGGGACAGGTCCCCTGGAAACACCATATATTTT. This chain joins TRBV7-6 and TRBJ1-3, with 8 positions matching TRBD1. V shed 3 bases, J shed 2 bases, and the junction held 9 bases outside the gene matches. The CDR3 has 17 amino acids. Germline V gene lookup returns CDR1 SGHVS and CDR2 FNYEAQ.

The V call is TRBV29-1, the J call TRBJ2-7, with 8 bases lining up with TRBD2. Germline-derived CDR1 and CDR2 are SQVTM and ANQGSEA. The CDR3 spans 13 residues. With V trimmed by 8 bases and J by 3 bases, 9 bases remained unmatched. CDR3 residues: CSLGTRPNYEQYF. CDR3 coding DNA: TGCAGCCTTGGGACTAGGCCCAACTACGAGCAGTACTTC.

This clonotype was found many times. The chain links TRBV7-3 to TRBJ1-2; tentative D call: TRBD1 (6 bases). The V gene's germline CDR1 is SGHTA and CDR2 FQGTGA. The CDR3 spans 15 residues. V gave up 5 bases and J gave up 6 bases, with 19 bases separating them. The CDR3 spells CASSPRTARGNGYTF. Written as DNA, the CDR3 is TGTGCCAGCAGCCCGCGGACAGCTCGTGGGAATGGCTACACCTTC.

The gene calls are TRBV5-5 and TRBJ1-2; TRBD1 aligns across 8 bases. The CDR3 has 13 residues. The V and J ends lost 7 bases and 10 bases, in that order; junction bases with no gene match: 12. In germline, CDR1 is SGHKS, CDR2 YYEKEE (reference sequence). The CDR3 here is CASATAGGYDYTF. DNA of the CDR3: TGTGCCAGCGCAACGGCAGGGGGCTACGACTACACCTTC.

The chain employs TRBV7-2 and TRBJ2-7; maybe TRBD1 (5 bases). Germline values: CDR1 SGHTA, CDR2 FQGNSA. CDR3 length: 11 residues. V gave up 3 bases and J gave up 9 bases, with 9 bases separating them. The CDR3 coding sequence is TGTGCCAGCAGCTTGGGGCAAAGGCAGTACTTC. It encodes CASSLGQRQYF.

Note on this clonotype: Because it lacks the conserved phenylalanine or tryptophan at the end, this CDR3 is likely a read error. The genes are TRBV2 and TRBJ2-7; tentatively, D is TRBD1 or TRBD2 (5 bases each). Germline assignment: CDR1 SNHLY and CDR2 FYNNEI. The CDR3 consists of 14 residues. V was clipped by 6 bases and J by 8 bases, with 20 bases between them. CDR3 bases: TGTGCCAGCAGGGTTGGGACCTCGCTTGGCAAGCAGTACCTC. It translates to CASRVGTSLGKQYL.

The chain links TRBV10-3 to TRBJ1-1; the match to TRBD1 covers 8 bases. The germline CDR1 and CDR2 sequences are ENHRY and SYGVKD. The CDR3 loop spans 13 amino acids. The V segment lost 6 bases and the J segment 3 bases; nucleotides outside the gene matches: 3. Here the CDR3 reads CAIRQQGDTEAFF. The CDR3 DNA is TGTGCCATCAGACAACAGGGGGACACTGAAGCTTTCTTT.

The V call is TRBV10-3, the J call TRBJ1-2, with D tentatively TRBD1 (6 bases). Looked up from germline, CDR1 is ENHRY and CDR2 is SYGVKD. The CDR3 consists of 14 residues. V lost 6 bases, J lost 0 bases, and 11 bases lay in between. CDR3 in amino acids: CAIRGQRTNYGYTF. CDR3 DNA sequence: TGTGCCATCAGAGGACAGAGAACTAACTATGGCTACACCTTC.

Note on this clonotype: The junction departs from germline at one end; a sequencing error may be responsible. This chain connects TRBV25-1 to TRBJ1-2; 12 bases agree with TRBD1. The CDR3 runs to 15 residues. The V gene's germline CDR1 is MGHDK and CDR2 SYGVNS. The CDR3 DNA reads as TGCGCCAGCAGCCAAGACCCCGGGACAGGGGGCGGCTACACCTTC. Protein sequence: CASSQDPGTGGGYTF.

In its sample, this clonotype was seen a few times. The chain couples TRBV11-3 to TRBJ2-7; maybe TRBD1 (5 bases). The CDR3 is made up of 13 amino acids. The germline V and J ends were trimmed by 5 bases and 3 bases, with 11 bases remaining between them. CDR1 and CDR2 from the germline V gene are SGHNT and YENEEA. The CDR3 spells CASSSPQGYEQYF. CDR3 coding DNA: TGTGCCAGCAGCAGCCCCCAGGGCTACGAGCAGTACTTC.